Sequencing of this T cell receptor (beta chain) was carried out in a study of blood T cell repertoires in COVID-19. Background on the study: Samples came from the United States, Italy and Spain, spanning acute and convalescent COVID-19.

The germline V and J ends were trimmed by 6 bases and 1 base, with 6 bases remaining between them. The CDR3 has 13 residues. The germline gives CDR1 WNHNN, CDR2 SYGVQD (reference sequence). This clone was seen once. The cohort comprised adults aged roughly 18 to 95 years residing in about two dozen US areas. Each exposed participant met a COVID-19 case in the 2 weeks preceding study entry. Study processing details: Estimates of nucleated cell counts were drawn from the amplification of reference gene primers. The repertoire was sequenced with immunoSEQ multiplex PCR; TCRdb's copy has only in-frame clones and lacks some. V and J calls and clone size follow that table, whereas D and trimming were derived from the DNA. This table has under 250,000 clones, about 90% appearing once.

The gene calls are TRBV10-1 and TRBJ2-2, with no clear D. The receptor comes from a woman aged 30 to 39 who had been exposed to COVID-19. The sample was PBMCs or T cells enriched from blood (not recorded which). The CDR3 is CASRPRNTGELFF. The CDR3, as DNA: TGCGCCAGCAGGCCCAGGAACACCGGGGAGCTGTTTTTT.